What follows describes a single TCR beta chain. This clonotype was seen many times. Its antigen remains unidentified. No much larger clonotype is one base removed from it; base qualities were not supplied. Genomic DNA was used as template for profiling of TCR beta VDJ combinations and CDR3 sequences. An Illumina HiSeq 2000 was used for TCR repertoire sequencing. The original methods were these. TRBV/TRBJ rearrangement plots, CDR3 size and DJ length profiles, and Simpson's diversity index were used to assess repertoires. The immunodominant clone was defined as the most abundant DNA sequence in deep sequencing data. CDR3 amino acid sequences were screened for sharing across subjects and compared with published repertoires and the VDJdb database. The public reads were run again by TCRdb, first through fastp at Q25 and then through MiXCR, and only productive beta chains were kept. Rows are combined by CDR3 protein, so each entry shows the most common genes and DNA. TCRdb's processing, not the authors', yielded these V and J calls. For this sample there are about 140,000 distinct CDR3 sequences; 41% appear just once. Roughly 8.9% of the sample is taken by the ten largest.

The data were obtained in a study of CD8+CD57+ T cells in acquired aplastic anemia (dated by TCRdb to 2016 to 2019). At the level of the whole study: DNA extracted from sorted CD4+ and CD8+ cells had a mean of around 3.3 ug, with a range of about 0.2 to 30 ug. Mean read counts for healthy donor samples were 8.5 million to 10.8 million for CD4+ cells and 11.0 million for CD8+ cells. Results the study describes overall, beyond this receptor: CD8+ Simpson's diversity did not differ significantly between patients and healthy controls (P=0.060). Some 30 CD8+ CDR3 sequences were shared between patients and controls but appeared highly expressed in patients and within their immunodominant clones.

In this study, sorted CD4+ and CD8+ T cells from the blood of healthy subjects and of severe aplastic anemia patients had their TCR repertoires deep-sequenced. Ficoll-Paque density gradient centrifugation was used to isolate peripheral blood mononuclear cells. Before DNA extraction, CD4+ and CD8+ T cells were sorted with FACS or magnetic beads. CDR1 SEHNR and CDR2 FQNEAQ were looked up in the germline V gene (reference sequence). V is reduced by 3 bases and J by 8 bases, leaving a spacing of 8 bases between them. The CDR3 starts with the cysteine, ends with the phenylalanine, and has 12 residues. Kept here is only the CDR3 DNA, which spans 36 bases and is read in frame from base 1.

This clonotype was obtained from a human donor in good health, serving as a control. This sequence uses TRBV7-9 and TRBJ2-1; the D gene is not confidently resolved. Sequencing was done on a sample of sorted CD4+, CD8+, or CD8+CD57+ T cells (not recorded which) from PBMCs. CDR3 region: CASSLIFHEQFF. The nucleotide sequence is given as TGTGCCAGCAGCTTGATTTTTCATGAGCAGTTCTTC.